Below, 9 T cell receptor beta chains from the same sample are listed, as sequenced in a study of control samples from healthy donors and cancer patients (dated by TCRdb to the early 2020s). Library preparation employed the immunoSEQ multiplex PCR assay. The table comes from immuneACCESS by way of TCRdb, which keeps in-frame sequences with V and J called. Part of the clones is missing from these tables; in studies checked, under half for an unresolved V gene and the rest for unknown reasons. Counted in this sample were about 80,000 clones; roughly 91% of them appeared once. The top ten clonotypes cover about 16% of the sample. Input material: blood. The source of these receptors is a man between 50 and 59 years old in good health.

The rearrangement joins TRBV19 to TRBJ1-6; D not certain. Per the germline V gene, CDR1 is LNHDA and CDR2 is SQIVND (reference sequence). The ends were cut back, 3 bases at V and 10 bases at J, with 16 bases in the middle. This CDR3 has 15 amino acids. For the CDR3, the DNA is TGTGCCAGTAGTATTCCGGACCGGGTAGGGTCACCCCTCCACTTT. Its translation: CASSIPDRVGSPLHF.

This rearrangement joins TRBV15 to TRBJ2-3; D may be TRBD1 or TRBD2 (5 bases each). Trimming shortened V by 8 bases and J by 5 bases, and 14 bases separated the two germline ends. This CDR3 comprises 13 residues. Per the germline V gene, CDR1 is LNHNV and CDR2 is YYDKDF (reference sequence). The CDR3 here is CATRDGTLDTQYF. As DNA, the CDR3 is TGTGCCACCCGGGACGGGACCCTAGATACGCAGTATTTT.

This chain connects TRBV30 to TRBJ1-5; TRBD1 agrees at 10 bases. This CDR3 has 15 amino acids. Germline V lookup: CDR1 GTSNPN, CDR2 SVGIG (reference sequence). The J segment lost 7 bases and the V segment lost 3 bases, leaving 9 bases of the junction unmatched. CDR3 in DNA: TGTGCCTGGAGAGGGACAGGGGCGAATGAACAGCCCCAGCATTTT. Its protein product is CAWRGTGANEQPQHF. The full variable domain, its missing parts supplied by reference TRBV30 and TRBJ1-5, is SQTIHQWPATLVQPVGSPLSLECTVEGTSNPNLYWYRQAAGRGLQLLFYSVGIGQISSEVPQNLSASRPQDRQFILSSKKLLLSDSGFYLCAWRGTGANEQPQHFGDGTRLSIL.

V is TRBV11-2 and J is TRBJ2-1; 8 bases align to TRBD2. The CDR3 is 15 amino acids. V dropped 3 bases and J dropped 10; count of bases not matched to a gene: 11. Germline V gene lookup returns CDR1 SGHAT and CDR2 FQNNGV. The CDR3 region is CASSFAGLAGREQFF. The CDR3 DNA follows: TGTGCCAGCAGCTTCGCAGGACTAGCTGGTCGCGAGCAGTTCTTC.

The CDR3 nucleotides are TGTGCCAGCAGGGGGGTCCCCGAGGGGACCTTC. Translating gives CASRGVPEGTF. J is TRBJ1-2 and V is TRBV2; possibly TRBD1 for D (5 bases). This CDR3 contains 11 residues. Germline CDR1 is SNHLY and CDR2 is FYNNEI. Trimming took 6 bases from V and 14 from J, leaving 16 bases between them.

This chain joins TRBV12-3 or TRBV12-4 and TRBJ2-5, with D possibly TRBD1 on 6 matching bases. The V end was cut by 8 bases, the J end by 3 bases, with 13 bases between. CDR3 length: 13 residues. The chain's CDR3 is CASLRQVKETQYF. The CDR3 DNA reads TGTGCCAGCCTGAGACAGGTGAAAGAGACCCAGTACTTC.

In this sample, this clone turned up a few times. The rearrangement links TRBV5-6 to TRBJ2-5; 13 bases line up with TRBD2. Germline loops: CDR1 SGHDT, CDR2 YYEEEE. This CDR3 is 17 amino acids long. With V trimmed by 2 bases and J by 3 bases, 7 bases remained unmatched. In DNA, the CDR3 is TGTGCCAGCAGCTTTTTTTCGACTAGCGGGGGGAAAGAGACCCAGTACTTC. Its protein product is CASSFFSTSGGKETQYF.

The CDR3 DNA is TGCGCCAGCAGCTTGGCCCTGGGAGGTCAATATACGCAGTATTTT. This codes for CASSLALGGQYTQYF. The V gene is TRBV5-1, the J gene TRBJ2-3, with TRBD2 as a possible D gene (6 bases). Germline V gene lookup returns CDR1 SGHRS and CDR2 YFSETQ. The CDR3 totals 15 residues. Between the trimmed V and J ends, which lost 0 bases and 7 bases, there was a span of 15 bases.

This CDR3 reads CASSSNYEQYF. As DNA, the CDR3 is TGCGCCAGCAGCTCGAACTACGAGCAGTACTTC. The V gene is TRBV5-1, the J gene TRBJ2-7; D uncertain. Trimming shortened V by 3 bases and J by 3 bases, and 4 bases separated the two germline ends. Germline CDR1 reads SGHRS; CDR2 reads YFSETQ. The length of the CDR3 is 11 residues.